This TCR beta chain derives from a study of blood T cells in healthy people across ages. This clonotype was found once. The CDR3 covers 13 residues. Germline assignment: CDR1 SGHDN and CDR2 FVKESK. Trimming left V 4 bases short and J 10 bases short, with 16 bases between. Using a J-beta primer mix together with a sample-barcoded 5' primer, a second PCR was run for about 6 to 12 cycles. The template-switch adaptor was a 5' adaptor with 12 random nucleotides. It tagged each cDNA molecule. TCRdb recomputed calls from the 5' RACE reads with MiXCR, one row per CDR3 protein. The sample holds about 1,500,000 distinct CDR3 sequences, roughly 27% seen once.

The gene calls are TRBV14 and TRBJ1-1; D may be TRBD1 (6 bases). The sequencing sample was made of blood. The receptor's source is a woman aged 25 to 45 in good health. This chain's CDR3 is CASSRATGVGAFF. The CDR3 DNA reads TGTGCCAGCAGCCGAGCGACAGGCGTAGGAGCTTTCTTT. The full variable domain, completed using reference TRBV14 and TRBJ1-1, is EAGVTQFPSHSVIEKGQTVTLRCDPISGHDNLYWYRRVMGKEIKFLLHFVKESKQDESGMPNNRFLAERTGGTYSTLKVQPAELEDSGVYFCASSRATGVGAFFGQGTRLTVV.